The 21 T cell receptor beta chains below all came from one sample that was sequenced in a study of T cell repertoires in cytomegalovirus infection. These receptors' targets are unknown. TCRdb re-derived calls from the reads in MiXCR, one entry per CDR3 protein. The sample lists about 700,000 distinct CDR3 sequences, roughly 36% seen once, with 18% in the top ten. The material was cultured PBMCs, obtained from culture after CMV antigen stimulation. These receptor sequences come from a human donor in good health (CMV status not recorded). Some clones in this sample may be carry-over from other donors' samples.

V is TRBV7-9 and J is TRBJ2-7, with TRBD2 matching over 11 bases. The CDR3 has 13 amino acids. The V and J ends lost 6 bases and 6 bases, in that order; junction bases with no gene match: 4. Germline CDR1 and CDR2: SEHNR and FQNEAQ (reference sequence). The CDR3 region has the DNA TGTGCCAGCAGTTCGACTAGCGGGACCGAGCAGTACTTC. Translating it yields CASSSTSGTEQYF.

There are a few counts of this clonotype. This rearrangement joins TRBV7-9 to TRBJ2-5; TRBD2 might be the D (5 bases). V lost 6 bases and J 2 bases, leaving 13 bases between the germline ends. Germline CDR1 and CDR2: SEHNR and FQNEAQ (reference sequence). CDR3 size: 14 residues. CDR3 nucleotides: TGTGCCAGCAGGATGGCGAGGGAGCAAGAGACCCAGTACTTC. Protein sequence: CASRMAREQETQYF.

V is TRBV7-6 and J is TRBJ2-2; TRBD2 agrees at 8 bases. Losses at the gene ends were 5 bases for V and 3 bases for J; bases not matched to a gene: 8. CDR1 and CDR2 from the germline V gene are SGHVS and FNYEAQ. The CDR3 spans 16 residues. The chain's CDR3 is CASSRQRGSYTGELFF. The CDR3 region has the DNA TGTGCCAGCAGCCGACAGCGGGGGTCCTACACCGGGGAGCTGTTTTTT.

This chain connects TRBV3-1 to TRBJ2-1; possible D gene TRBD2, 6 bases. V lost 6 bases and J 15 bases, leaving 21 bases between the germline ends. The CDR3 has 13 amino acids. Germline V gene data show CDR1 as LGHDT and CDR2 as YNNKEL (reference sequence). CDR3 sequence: CASSPAGGAASFF. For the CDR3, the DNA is TGTGCCAGCAGTCCCGCCGGGGGAGCAGCTTCGTTCTTC.

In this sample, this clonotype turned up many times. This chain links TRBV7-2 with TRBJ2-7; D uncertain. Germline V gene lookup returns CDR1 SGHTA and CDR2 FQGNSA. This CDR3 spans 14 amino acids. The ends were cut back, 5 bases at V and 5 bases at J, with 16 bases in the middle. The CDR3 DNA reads TGTGCCAGCAGCCGGATGGGTAGAGTCGACGAGCAGTACTTC. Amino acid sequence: CASSRMGRVDEQYF.

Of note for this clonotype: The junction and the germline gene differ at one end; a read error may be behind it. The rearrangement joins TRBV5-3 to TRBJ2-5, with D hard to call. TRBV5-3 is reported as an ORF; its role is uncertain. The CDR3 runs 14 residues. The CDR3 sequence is CASSLVPPGETQYF. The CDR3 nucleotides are TGTGCCAGCAGCTTGGTTCCCCCAGGAGAGACCCAGTACTTC.

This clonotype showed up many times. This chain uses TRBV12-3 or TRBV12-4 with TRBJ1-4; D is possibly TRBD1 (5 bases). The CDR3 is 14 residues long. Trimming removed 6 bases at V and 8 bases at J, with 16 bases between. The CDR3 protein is CASRRTAWGEKLFF. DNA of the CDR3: TGTGCCAGCAGGAGGACGGCCTGGGGGGAAAAACTGTTTTTT.

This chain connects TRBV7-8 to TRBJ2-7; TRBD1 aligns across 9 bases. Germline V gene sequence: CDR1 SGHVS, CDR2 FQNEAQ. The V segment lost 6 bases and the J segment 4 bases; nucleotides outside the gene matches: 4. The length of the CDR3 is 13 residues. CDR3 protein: CASRDRGGYEQYF. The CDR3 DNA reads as TGTGCCAGCAGGGACAGGGGAGGGTACGAGCAGTACTTC.

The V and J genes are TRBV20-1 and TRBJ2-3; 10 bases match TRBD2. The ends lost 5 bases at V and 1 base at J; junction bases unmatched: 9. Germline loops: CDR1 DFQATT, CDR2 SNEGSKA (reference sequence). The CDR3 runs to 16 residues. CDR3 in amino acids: CSASPTSGVGTDTQYF. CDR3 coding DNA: TGCAGTGCTTCCCCCACTAGCGGGGTAGGCACAGATACGCAGTATTTT.

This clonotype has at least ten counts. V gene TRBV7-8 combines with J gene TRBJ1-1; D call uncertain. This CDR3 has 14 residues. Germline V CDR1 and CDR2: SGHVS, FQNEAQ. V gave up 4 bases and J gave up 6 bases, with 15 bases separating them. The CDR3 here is CASSSPWAGAEAFF. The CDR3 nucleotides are TGTGCCAGCAGCTCCCCGTGGGCCGGCGCTGAAGCTTTCTTT.

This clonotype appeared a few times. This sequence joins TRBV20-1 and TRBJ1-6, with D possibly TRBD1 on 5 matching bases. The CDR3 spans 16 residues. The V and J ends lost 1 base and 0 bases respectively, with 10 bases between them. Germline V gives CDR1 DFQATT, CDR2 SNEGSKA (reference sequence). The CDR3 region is CSARVGASSYNSPLHF. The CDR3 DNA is TGCAGTGCTAGAGTTGGGGCGAGCTCCTATAATTCACCCCTCCACTTT.

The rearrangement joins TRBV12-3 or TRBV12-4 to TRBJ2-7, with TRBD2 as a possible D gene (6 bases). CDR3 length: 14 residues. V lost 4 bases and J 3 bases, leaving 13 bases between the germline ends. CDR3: CASSYGGTGYEQYF. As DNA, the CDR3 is TGTGCCAGCAGTTACGGAGGGACGGGCTACGAGCAGTACTTC.

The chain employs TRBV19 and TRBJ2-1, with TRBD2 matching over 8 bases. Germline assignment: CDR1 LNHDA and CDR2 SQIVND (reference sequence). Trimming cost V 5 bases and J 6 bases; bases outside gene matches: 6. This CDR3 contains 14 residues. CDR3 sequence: CASSHAGGINEQFF. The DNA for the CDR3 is TGTGCCAGTAGTCACGCGGGAGGCATCAATGAGCAGTTCTTC.

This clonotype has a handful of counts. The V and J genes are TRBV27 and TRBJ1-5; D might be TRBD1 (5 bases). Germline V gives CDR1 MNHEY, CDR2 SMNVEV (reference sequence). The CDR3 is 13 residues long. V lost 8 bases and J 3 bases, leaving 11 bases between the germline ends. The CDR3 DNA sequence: TGTGCCAGCCCAGGACAATTCAATCAGCCCCAGCATTTT. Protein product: CASPGQFNQPQHF.

The CDR3 reads CASSAGGSGDGYTF. In nucleotides, the CDR3 is TGTGCCAGCAGCGCCGGGGGCAGCGGAGATGGCTACACCTTC. V is TRBV7-9 and J is TRBJ1-2, with a possible D match to TRBD1 (6 bases). Germline values: CDR1 SEHNR, CDR2 FQNEAQ (reference sequence). The CDR3 length is 14 residues. V dropped 5 bases and J dropped 6 bases, with 16 bases sitting between them.

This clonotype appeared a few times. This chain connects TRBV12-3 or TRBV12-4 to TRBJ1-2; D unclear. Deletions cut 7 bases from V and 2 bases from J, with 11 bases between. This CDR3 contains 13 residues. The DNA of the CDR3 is TGTGCCAGCACCCCGACACTAAACTATGGCTACACCTTC. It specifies CASTPTLNYGYTF.

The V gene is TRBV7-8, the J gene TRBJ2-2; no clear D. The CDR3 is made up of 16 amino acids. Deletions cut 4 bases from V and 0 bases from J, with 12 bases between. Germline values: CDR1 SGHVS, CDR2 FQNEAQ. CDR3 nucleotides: TGTGCCAGCAGCTCGGCGACACTCGCGAACACCGGGGAGCTGTTTTTT. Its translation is CASSSATLANTGELFF.

The CDR3 protein is CASSYVPGTAYNEQFF. CDR3 sequence (DNA): TGTGCCAGCAGTTACGTACCCGGGACAGCCTACAATGAGCAGTTCTTC. The gene calls are TRBV6-8 and TRBJ2-1, with 7 bases lining up with TRBD1. The germline V gene has CDR1 MNHGY and CDR2 SAAAGT. V lost 2 bases to trimming and J lost 2 bases; unmatched junction nucleotides: 6. The CDR3 sequence is 16 residues long.

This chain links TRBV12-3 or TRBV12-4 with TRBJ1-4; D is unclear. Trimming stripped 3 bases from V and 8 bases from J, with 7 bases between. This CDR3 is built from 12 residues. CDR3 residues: CASSFIREKLFF. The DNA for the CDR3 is TGTGCCAGCAGTTTTATCCGAGAAAAACTGTTTTTT.

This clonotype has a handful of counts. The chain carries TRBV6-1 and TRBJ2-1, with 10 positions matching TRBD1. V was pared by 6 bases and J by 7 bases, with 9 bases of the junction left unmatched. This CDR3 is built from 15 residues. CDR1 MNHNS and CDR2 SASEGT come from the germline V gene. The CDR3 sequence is CASRSRGQGPNEQFF. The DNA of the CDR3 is TGTGCCAGCAGATCAAGGGGACAGGGGCCGAATGAGCAGTTCTTC.

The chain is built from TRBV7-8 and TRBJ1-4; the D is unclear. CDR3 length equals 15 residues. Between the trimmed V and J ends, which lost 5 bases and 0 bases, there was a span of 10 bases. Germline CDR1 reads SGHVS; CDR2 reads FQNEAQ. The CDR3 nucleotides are TGTGCCAGCAGCGATAATACGGCAACTAATGAAAAACTGTTTTTT. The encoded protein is CASSDNTATNEKLFF.